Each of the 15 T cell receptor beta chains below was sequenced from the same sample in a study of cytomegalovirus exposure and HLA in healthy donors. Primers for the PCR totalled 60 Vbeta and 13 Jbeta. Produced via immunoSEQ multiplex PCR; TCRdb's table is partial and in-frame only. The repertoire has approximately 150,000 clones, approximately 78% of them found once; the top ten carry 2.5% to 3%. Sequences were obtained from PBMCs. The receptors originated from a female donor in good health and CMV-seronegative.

In DNA, the CDR3 is TGTGCCTGGGAGGGGGGGTATGGCTACACCTTC. This translates into CAWEGGYGYTF. The chain joins TRBV30 to TRBJ1-2; D might be TRBD1 (6 bases). This CDR3 is 11 amino acids long. V was trimmed by 5 bases and J by 5 bases, leaving 9 bases between them. Germline V gene sequence: CDR1 GTSNPN, CDR2 SVGIG (reference sequence).

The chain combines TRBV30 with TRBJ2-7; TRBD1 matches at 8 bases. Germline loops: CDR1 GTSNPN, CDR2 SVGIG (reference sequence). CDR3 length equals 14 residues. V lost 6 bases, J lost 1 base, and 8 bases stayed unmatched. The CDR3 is CACLTGEASYEQYF. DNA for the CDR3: TGTGCCTGCCTGACAGGGGAGGCGTCCTACGAGCAGTACTTC. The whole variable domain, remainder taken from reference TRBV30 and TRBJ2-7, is SQTIHQWPATLVQPVGSPLSLECTVEGTSNPNLYWYRQAAGRGLQLLFYSVGIGQISSEVPQNLSASRPQDRQFILSSKKLLLSDSGFYLCACLTGEASYEQYFGPGTRLTVT.

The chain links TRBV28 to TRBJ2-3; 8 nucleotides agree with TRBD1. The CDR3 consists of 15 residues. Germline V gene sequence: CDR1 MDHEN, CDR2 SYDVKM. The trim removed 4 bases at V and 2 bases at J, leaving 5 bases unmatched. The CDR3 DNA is TGTGCCAGCAGTTGGGACAGGAGATTCACAGATACGCAGTATTTT. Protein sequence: CASSWDRRFTDTQYF.

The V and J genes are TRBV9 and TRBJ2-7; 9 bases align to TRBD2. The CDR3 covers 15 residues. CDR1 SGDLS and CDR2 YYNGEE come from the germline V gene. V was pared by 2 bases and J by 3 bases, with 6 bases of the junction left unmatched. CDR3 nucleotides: TGTGCCAGCAGCGTGACTAGCGGAGGGTTCTACGAGCAGTACTTC. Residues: CASSVTSGGFYEQYF.

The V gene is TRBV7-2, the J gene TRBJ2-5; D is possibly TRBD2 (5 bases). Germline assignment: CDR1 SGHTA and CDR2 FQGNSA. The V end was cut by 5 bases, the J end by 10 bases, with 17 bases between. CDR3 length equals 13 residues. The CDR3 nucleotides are TGTGCCAGCAGCCACCCAGGCGGGTTGGACCAGTACTTC. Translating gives CASSHPGGLDQYF.

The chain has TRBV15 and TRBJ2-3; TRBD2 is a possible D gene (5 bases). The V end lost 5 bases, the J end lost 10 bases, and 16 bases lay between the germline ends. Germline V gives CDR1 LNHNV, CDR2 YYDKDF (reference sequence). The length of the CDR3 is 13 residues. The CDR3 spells CATSGPGFRAQYF. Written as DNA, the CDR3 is TGTGCCACCAGCGGGCCGGGATTCCGAGCGCAGTATTTT.

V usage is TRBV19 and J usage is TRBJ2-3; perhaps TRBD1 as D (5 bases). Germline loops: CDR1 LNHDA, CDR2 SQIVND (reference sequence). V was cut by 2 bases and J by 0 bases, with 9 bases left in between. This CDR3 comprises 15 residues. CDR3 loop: CASSISGLSTDTQYF. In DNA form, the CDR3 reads TGTGCCAGTAGTATATCAGGGCTTAGCACAGATACGCAGTATTTT.

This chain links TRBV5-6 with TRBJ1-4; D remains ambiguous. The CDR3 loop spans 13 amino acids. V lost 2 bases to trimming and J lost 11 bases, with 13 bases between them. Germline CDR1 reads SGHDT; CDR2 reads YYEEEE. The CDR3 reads CASSFTLTGKLFF. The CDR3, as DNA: TGTGCCAGCAGCTTCACTTTGACGGGGAAACTGTTTTTT.

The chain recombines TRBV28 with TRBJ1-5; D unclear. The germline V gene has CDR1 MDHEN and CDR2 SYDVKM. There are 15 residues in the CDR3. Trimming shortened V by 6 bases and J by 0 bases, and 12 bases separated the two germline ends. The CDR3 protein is CASSSGGYSNQPQHF. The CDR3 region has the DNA TGTGCCAGCAGCAGCGGCGGGTATAGCAATCAGCCCCAGCATTTT.

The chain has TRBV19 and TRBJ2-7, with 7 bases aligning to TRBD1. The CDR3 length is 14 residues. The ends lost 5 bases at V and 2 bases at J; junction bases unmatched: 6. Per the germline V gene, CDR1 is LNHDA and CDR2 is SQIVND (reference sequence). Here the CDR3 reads CASSPRGSAYEQYF. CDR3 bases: TGTGCCAGTAGTCCCAGGGGGAGCGCCTACGAGCAGTACTTC.

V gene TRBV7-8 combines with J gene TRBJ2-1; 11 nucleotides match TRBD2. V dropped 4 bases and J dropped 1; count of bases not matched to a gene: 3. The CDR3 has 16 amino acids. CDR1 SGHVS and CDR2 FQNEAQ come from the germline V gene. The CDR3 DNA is TGTGCCAGCAGCTCGGGACTAGCGGCTTCCTACAATGAGCAGTTCTTC. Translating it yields CASSSGLAASYNEQFF. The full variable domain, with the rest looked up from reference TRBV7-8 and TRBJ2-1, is GAGVSQSPRYKVAKRGQDVALRCDPISGHVSLFWYQQALGQGPEFLTYFQNEAQLDKSGLPSDRFFAERPEGSVSTLKIQRTQQEDSAVYLCASSSGLAASYNEQFFGPGTRLTVL.

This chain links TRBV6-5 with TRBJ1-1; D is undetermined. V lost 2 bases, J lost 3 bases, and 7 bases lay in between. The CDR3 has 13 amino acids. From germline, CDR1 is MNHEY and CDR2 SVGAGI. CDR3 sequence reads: CASSYAGDTEAFF. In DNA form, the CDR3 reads TGTGCCAGCAGTTACGCCGGGGACACTGAAGCTTTCTTT.

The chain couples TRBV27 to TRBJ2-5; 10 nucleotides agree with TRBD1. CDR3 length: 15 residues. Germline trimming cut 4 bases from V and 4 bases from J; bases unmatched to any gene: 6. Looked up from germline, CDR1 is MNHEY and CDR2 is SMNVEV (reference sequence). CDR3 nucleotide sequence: TGTGCCAGCAGTTCGGGACAGGGGAAGGGAGAGACCCAGTACTTC. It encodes CASSSGQGKGETQYF.

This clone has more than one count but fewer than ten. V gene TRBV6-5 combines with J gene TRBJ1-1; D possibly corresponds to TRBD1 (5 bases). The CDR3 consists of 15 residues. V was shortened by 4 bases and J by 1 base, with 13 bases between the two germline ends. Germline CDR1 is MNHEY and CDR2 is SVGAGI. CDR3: CASSSLLGGNTEAFF. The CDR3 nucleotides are TGTGCCAGCAGTTCCCTCCTGGGGGGGAACACTGAAGCTTTCTTT.

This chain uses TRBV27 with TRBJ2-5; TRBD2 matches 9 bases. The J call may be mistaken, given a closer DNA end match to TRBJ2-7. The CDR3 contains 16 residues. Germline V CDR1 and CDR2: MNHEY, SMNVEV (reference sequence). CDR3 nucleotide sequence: TGTGCCAGCAGTTTGTCGATAGCGGGGGTATCCTACGAGCAGTACTTC. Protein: CASSLSIAGVSYEQYF.